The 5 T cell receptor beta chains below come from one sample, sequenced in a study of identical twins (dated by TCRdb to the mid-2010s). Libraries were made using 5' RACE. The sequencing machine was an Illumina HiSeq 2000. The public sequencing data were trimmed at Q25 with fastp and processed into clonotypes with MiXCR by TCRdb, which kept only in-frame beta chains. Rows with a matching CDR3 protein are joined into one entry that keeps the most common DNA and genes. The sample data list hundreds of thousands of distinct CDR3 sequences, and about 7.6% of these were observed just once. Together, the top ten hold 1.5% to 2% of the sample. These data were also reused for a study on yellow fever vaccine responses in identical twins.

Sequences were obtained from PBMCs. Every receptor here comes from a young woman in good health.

Here the CDR3 DNA reads TGTGCCAGCAGCCAAGGCCTAAGTAACACCGGGGAGCTGTTTTTT. Its protein is CASSQGLSNTGELFF. The chain carries TRBV4-2 and TRBJ2-2; D not certain. V lost 1 base to trimming and J lost 2 bases, with 8 bases between them. Germline CDR1 is LGHNA and CDR2 is YNFKEQ. The CDR3 covers 15 residues.

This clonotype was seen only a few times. The CDR3 DNA reads as TGTGCCAGCAGGTCGGAGCTAGCGGGGACTGGGGAGTTCTTC. Its translation: CASRSELAGTGEFF. The chain employs TRBV2 and TRBJ2-1; 9 nucleotides match TRBD2. Germline CDR1 is SNHLY and CDR2 is FYNNEI. Trimming took 6 bases from V and 14 from J; bases not matched to a gene: 14. The CDR3 covers 14 residues.

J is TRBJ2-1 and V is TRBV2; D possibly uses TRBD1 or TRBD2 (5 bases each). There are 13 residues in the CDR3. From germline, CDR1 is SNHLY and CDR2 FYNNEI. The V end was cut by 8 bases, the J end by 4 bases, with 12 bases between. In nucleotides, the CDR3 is TGTGCCAGCGGGACGGGAACTTACAATGAGCAGTTCTTC. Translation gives CASGTGTYNEQFF.

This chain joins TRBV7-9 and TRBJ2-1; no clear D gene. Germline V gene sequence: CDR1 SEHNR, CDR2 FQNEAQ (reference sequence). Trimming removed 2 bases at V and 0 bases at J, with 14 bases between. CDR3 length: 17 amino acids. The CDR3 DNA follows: TGTGCCAGCAGCTTACCAACCCTACTTAGCTCCTACAATGAGCAGTTCTTC. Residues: CASSLPTLLSSYNEQFF.

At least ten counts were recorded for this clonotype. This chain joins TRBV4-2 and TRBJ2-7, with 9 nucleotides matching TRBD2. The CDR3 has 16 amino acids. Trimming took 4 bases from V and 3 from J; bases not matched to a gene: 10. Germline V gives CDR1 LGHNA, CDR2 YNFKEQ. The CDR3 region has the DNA TGTGCCAGCAGCCTGGCGGGGGGGACTAGTAGCTACGAGCAGTACTTC. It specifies CASSLAGGTSSYEQYF.